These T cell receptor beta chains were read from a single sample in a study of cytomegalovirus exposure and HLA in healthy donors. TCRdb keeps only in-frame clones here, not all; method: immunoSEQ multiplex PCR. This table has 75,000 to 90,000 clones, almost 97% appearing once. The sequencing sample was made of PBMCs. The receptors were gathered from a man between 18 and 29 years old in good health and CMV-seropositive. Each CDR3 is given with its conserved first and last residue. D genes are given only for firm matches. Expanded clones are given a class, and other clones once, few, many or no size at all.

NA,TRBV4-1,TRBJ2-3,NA,CASSRVDSKGTDTQYF,TGCGCCAGCAGCCGAGTGGACTCGAAAGGCACAGATACGCAGTATTTT
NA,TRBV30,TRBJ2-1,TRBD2,CAWRKGLARYEQFF,TGTGCCTGGAGGAAAGGACTAGCTAGGTATGAGCAGTTCTTC
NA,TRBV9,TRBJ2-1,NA,CASSVEDLGLPNEQFF,TGTGCCAGCAGCGTAGAAGATTTAGGACTACCGAATGAGCAGTTCTTC
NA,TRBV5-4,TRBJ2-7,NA,CASRVGLRSYEQYF,TGTGCCAGCAGAGTAGGACTCAGATCCTACGAGCAGTACTTC
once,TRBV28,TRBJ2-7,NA,CASSLQNYEQYF,TGTGCCAGCAGTTTACAGAACTACGAGCAGTACTTC
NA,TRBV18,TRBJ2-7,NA,CASSPDQGEISYEQYF,TGTGCCAGCTCACCGGATCAGGGTGAAATTTCCTACGAGCAGTACTTC
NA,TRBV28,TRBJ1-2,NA,CASTLDSNYGYTF,TGTGCCAGCACCCTGGACAGCAACTATGGCTACACCTTC
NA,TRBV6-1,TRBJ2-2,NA,CASSEGTTINTGELFF,TGTGCCAGCAGTGAAGGTACAACGATCAACACCGGGGAGCTGTTTTTT
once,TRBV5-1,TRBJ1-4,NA,CASSLGPGNEKLFF,TGCGCCAGCAGCCTGGGACCGGGTAATGAAAAACTGTTTTTT
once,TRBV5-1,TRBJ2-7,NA,CASSPIQGLSYEQYF,TGCGCCAGCAGCCCTATACAGGGCCTCTCCTACGAGCAGTACTTC
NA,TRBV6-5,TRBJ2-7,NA,CASRRYRDTAYEQYF,TGTGCCAGCAGACGGTACAGGGACACTGCCTACGAGCAGTACTTC
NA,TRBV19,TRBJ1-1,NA,CASHRVYRDTEAFF,TGTGCCAGCCATCGGGTTTACAGGGACACTGAAGCTTTCTTT
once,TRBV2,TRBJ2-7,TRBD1,CASRGTGSSYEQYF,TGTGCCAGCAGGGGGACAGGGAGCTCCTACGAGCAGTACTTC
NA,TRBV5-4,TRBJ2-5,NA,CASSLAGKETQYF,TGTGCCAGCAGCTTAGCCGGTAAAGAGACCCAGTACTTC
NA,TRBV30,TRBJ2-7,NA,CAWRGSGARSYEQYF,TGTGCCTGGAGGGGTAGCGGAGCCCGCTCCTACGAGCAGTACTTC
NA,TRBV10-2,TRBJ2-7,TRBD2,CASYGTSGTYEQYF,TGCGCCAGTTATGGGACTAGCGGAACCTACGAGCAGTACTTC
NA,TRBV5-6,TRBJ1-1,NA,CASSFGENTEAFF,TGTGCCAGCAGCTTCGGAGAGAACACTGAAGCTTTCTTT
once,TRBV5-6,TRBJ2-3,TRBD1,CASSLMLDRGEDTQYF,TGTGCCAGCAGCTTGATGCTGGACAGGGGGGAAGATACGCAGTATTTT
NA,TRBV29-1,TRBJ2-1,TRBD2,CSVGLRLAGDREQFF,TGCAGCGTTGGTCTCCGACTAGCGGGAGATAGGGAGCAGTTCTTC
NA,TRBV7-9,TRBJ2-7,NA,CASSLEHSEQYF,TGTGCCAGCAGCTTAGAACATTCGGAGCAGTACTTC
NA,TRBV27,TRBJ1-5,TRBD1,CASSLTGAQPQHF,TGTGCCAGCAGCCTGACAGGGGCCCAGCCCCAGCATTTT
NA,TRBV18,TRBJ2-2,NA,CASSPAGSANTGELFF,TGTGCCAGCTCACCGGCTGGCTCTGCGAACACCGGGGAGCTGTTTTTT
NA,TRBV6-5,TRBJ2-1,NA,CASSYGRKDNEQFF,TGTGCCAGCAGTTACGGGAGGAAGGACAATGAGCAGTTCTTC
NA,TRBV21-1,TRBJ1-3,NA,CASSKDFSVCSGNTIYF,TGTGCCAGCAGCAAAGATTTCAGCGTGTGCTCTGGAAACACCATATATTTT
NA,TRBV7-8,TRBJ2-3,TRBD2,CASSVERENTQYF,TGTGCCAGCAGCGTGGAGCGGGAAAATACGCAGTATTTT
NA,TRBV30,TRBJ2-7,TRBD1,CAWSQDRVSYEQYF,TGTGCCTGGAGCCAGGACAGGGTAAGCTACGAGCAGTACTTC
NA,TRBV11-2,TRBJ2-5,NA,CASSLDRGAGETQYF,TGTGCCAGCAGCTTAGACCGGGGGGCAGGAGAGACCCAGTACTTC
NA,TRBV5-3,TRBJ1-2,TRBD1,CARSSHVLDRPNYGYTF,TGTGCCAGAAGTTCGCATGTACTGGACAGGCCTAACTATGGCTACACCTTC
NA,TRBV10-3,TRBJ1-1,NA,CAISDAAGSSAFF,TGTGCCATCAGTGACGCGGCAGGGTCGTCTGCTTTCTTT
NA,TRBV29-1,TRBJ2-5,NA,CSAHARGTQYF,TGCAGCGCACACGCGCGGGGGACCCAGTACTTC
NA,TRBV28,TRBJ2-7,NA,CASSPPDRTYEQYF,TGTGCCAGCAGTCCACCCGACAGGACCTACGAGCAGTACTTC
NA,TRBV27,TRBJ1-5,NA,CASSLTGHGNQPQHF,TGTGCCAGCAGTTTAACAGGCCATGGAAATCAGCCCCAGCATTTT
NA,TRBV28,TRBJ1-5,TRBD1,CASSLGRQGALGQPQHF,TGTGCCAGCAGTTTAGGGCGGCAGGGGGCCTTGGGCCAGCCCCAGCATTTT
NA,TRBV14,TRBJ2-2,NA,CASSQERGNTGELFF,TGTGCCAGCAGCCAAGAACGGGGGAACACCGGGGAGCTGTTTTTT
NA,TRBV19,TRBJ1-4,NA,CASSIGGSNEKLFF,TGTGCCAGTAGTATAGGAGGGTCTAATGAAAAACTGTTTTTT
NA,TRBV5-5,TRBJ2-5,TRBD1,CASMYRGVGETQYF,TGTGCCAGCATGTACAGGGGGGTAGGAGAGACCCAGTACTTC
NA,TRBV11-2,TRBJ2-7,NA,CASSLVRGSYEQYF,TGTGCCAGCAGCTTAGTAAGGGGTTCCTACGAGCAGTACTTC
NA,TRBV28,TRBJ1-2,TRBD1,CASRGTGDHYGYTF,TGTGCCAGCAGGGGGACAGGGGACCACTATGGCTACACCTTC
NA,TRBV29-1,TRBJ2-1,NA,CSVEEVANEQFF,TGCAGCGTTGAGGAGGTGGCAAATGAGCAGTTCTTC
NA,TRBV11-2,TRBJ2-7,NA,CASSLGQVSSEQYF,TGTGCCAGCAGCTTAGGACAGGTATCCTCCGAGCAGTACTTC
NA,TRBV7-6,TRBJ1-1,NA,CASSPQLNTEAFF,TGTGCCAGCAGTCCACAACTGAACACTGAAGCTTTCTTT
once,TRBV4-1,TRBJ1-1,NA,CASSQGRVLRPRDTEAFF,TGCGCCAGCAGCCAAGGTCGGGTATTGAGGCCCCGGGACACTGAAGCTTTCTTT
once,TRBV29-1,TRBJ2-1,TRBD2,CSVQLAGGEQFF,TGCAGCGTTCAACTAGCGGGAGGTGAGCAGTTCTTC
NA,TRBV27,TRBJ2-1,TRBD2,CATTQAGDEQFF,TGTGCCACCACACAAGCGGGAGATGAGCAGTTCTTC
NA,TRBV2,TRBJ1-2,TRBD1,CASGTGGAYGYTF,TGTGCCAGCGGTACAGGGGGCGCGTATGGCTACACCTTC
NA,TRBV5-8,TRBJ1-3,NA,CASSFTGLPVTIYF,TGTGCCAGCAGCTTCACTGGACTGCCGGTTACCATATATTTT
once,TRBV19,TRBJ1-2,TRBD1,CASRTGVGGYTF,TGTGCCAGTAGAACAGGGGTAGGAGGCTACACCTTC
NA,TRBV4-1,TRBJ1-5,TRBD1,CASSERQGIFNQPQHF,TGCGCCAGCAGCGAAAGACAGGGAATTTTCAATCAGCCCCAGCATTTT
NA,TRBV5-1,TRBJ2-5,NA,CASSFGRWRGYQETQYF,TGCGCCAGCAGCTTTGGGAGGTGGAGGGGCTACCAAGAGACCCAGTACTTC
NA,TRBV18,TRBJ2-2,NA,CASSPPSNTGELFF,TGTGCCAGCTCACCACCCTCCAACACCGGGGAGCTGTTTTTT
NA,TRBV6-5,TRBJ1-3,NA,CASSYQGLPGNTIYF,TGTGCCAGCAGTTACCAGGGCCTTCCTGGAAACACCATATATTTT
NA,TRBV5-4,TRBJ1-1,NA,CASSPYYYGSNTEAFF,TGTGCCAGCAGCCCATACTACTACGGGAGTAACACTGAAGCTTTCTTT
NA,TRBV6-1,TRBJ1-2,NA,CASSGAHYGYTF,TGTGCCAGCTCAGGGGCTCACTATGGCTACACCTTC
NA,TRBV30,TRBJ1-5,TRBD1,CAWSLDRDQPQHF,TGTGCCTGGAGTCTGGACAGGGATCAGCCCCAGCATTTT